Sequencing of this T cell receptor beta chain was carried out in a study of PD-1 blockade in classical Hodgkin lymphoma. Study-level findings and limits: Patients newly diagnosed and complete responders had comparable baseline diversity. Repertoire differences lack defined causes, possibly disease activity or prior therapy. Some patients began nivolumab under 1 year after ASCT. These patients were excluded from later analyses. TCR diversity at baseline was reported to be reduced in newly diagnosed patients relative to healthy donors.

With regard to this clone: Its specificity is not known.

Time point noted: cycle 4 day 1 (C4D1), after less than 7 weeks of nivolumab. With no exception, relapse followed autologous stem cell transplantation in all patients, and brentuximab vedotin exposure varied. CD4+ T cells were purified from thawed PBMCs by negative selection. Clones were read by immunoSEQ multiplex PCR, and TCRdb kept only the in-frame ones, dropping some. The table has 20,000 to 25,000 clones, approximately 70% seen once. Sequencing was performed on CD4+ T cells from blood, taken before the fourth cycle of nivolumab. This receptor was identified in a human donor with classical Hodgkin lymphoma.

CDR3 sequence reads: CASGRQGGQPQHF. DNA for the CDR3: TGTGCCAGCGGGCGGCAGGGGGGCCAGCCCCAGCATTTT. This chain connects TRBV6-5 to TRBJ1-5; 7 nucleotides match TRBD1. The germline V gene has CDR1 MNHEY and CDR2 SVGAGI. CDR3 size: 13 residues. The J segment lost 7 bases and the V segment lost 8 bases, leaving 8 bases of the junction unmatched.